This TCR beta chain was captured by sequencing in a study of T cell responses to AZD1222 COVID-19 vaccine. The V gene lost 0 bases and the J gene lost 4 bases, with 14 bases spanning the gap. From germline, CDR1 is SGHDT and CDR2 YYEEEE. The CDR3 covers 16 residues. TCRdb's table, derived via immunoSEQ multiplex PCR, lists solely in-frame clones and lacks some. In the table there are approximately 130,000 clones, approximately 85% of which are singletons. Notes on the study in general: Baseline seropositivity characterized only six AZD1222 recipients. White British donors predominated, females outnumbered males, and clonal diversity was possibly underestimated.

Turning to this clone: Antigen unknown.

The gene calls are TRBV5-6 and TRBJ2-1; D gene ambiguous. Specimen: peripheral blood, collected 28 days after the second dose of the MenACWY control vaccine. The TCR sequence derives from an adult who received the MenACWY meningococcal vaccine as a control. In DNA, the CDR3 is TGTGCCAGCAGCTTGGTTGGCACGGCGCTATACAATGAGCAGTTCTTC. Its translation is CASSLVGTALYNEQFF.